This entry describes one T cell receptor (beta chain). The antigen is unknown. The data originate from a study of T cell responses to AZD1222 COVID-19 vaccine. Libraries were prepared by immunoSEQ multiplex PCR; TCRdb keeps only in-frame clonotypes and omits some of them. The sample consists of approximately 180,000 clones, around 94% of them appearing once. Broader study findings: Scientists sampled the repertoires only once the peak T cell response had passed. Nearly half of spike-specific TCRs reportedly go after variant regions that carry no mutations. Spike-specific TCRs gained breadth and depth after people received two AZD1222 doses.

The CDR3 consists of 14 residues. Germline CDR1 is SGHTA and CDR2 is FQGNSA. V lost 5 bases and J lost 4, with 12 bases in between. Sequencing was performed on peripheral blood, taken on day 0 of AZD1222 vaccination. The chain employs TRBV7-2 and TRBJ1-5, with a tentative D call TRBD1 (5 bases). The TCR originated in an adult in good health. The CDR3 DNA reads as TGTGCCAGCAGCCGTGACGGGGGGAATCAGCCCCAGCATTTT. This codes for CASSRDGGNQPQHF.